This T cell receptor beta chain was profiled in a study of blood T cells in healthy people across ages. Across the study: About one barcoded beta molecule per two T cells came from capture by template switching.

Russia was home to the donors, healthy Caucasian individuals aged roughly 6 to 95. Germline-derived CDR1 and CDR2 are SGHTA and FQGNSA. This CDR3 has 14 amino acids. The second PCR ran roughly 6 to 11 cycles with a sample-barcoded 5' primer and J-beta primers. TCRdb re-called the 5' RACE reads through MiXCR, storing one row per CDR3 protein. The sample holds nearly 800,000 distinct CDR3 sequences, just under 25% seen once. This clonotype came up a few times. One end of the junction does not line up with germline, which may come from a read error. These same records also appear under a second study, on T cells of mothers and their children.

Sequenced input: blood. This sequence joins TRBV7-2 and TRBJ2-7; the match to TRBD1 covers 11 bases. This TCR was sampled from a boy aged 5 to 17 in good health. The CDR3 sequence is CASSPSRTGGPTFF. As DNA, the CDR3 is TGTGCCAGCAGCCCGTCCCGGACAGGGGGCCCGACCTTCTTC.